This TCR beta chain was recovered during a study of T cell changes during pregnancy in multiple sclerosis. With 4 bases removed from V and 9 bases from J, the gap between germline ends came to 10 bases. Germline CDR1 is SGHRS and CDR2 is YFSETQ. The CDR3 covers 11 residues. Repertoires were generated with immunoSEQ multiplex PCR, while TCRdb's copy carries only in-frame clones and drops some. The sample records about 60,000 clones, 92% being singletons. This sequence was found in a female donor with multiple sclerosis, enrolled in a pregnancy study. The chain uses TRBV5-1 and TRBJ1-2; tentative D call: TRBD1 (5 bases). Specimen: peripheral blood, collected in the first trimester of pregnancy. CDR3 sequence reads: CASSISGSYTF. As DNA, the CDR3 is TGCGCCAGCAGCATCTCAGGGAGCTACACCTTC.